These T cell receptor beta chains were read from a single sample in a study of blood T cell repertoires in COVID-19. Clones were read by immunoSEQ multiplex PCR, and TCRdb kept only the in-frame ones, dropping some. The sample has 140,000 or so clones; 85% to 90% are singletons. Sequencing was performed on peripheral blood. These receptors were collected from a woman aged 80 or over with acute or convalescent COVID-19. The CDR3 runs from the conserved cysteine through the conserved F or W. A D gene is named only where the DNA matches it firmly. Only some rows state a clone size, as once, few, many or a class for expanded clones.

abundance | d_gene | j_gene | v_gene | CDR3aa | CDR3nt
- | - | TRBJ1-1 | TRBV7-2 | CASSPGGAFTEAFF | TGTGCCAGCAGTCCTGGGGGGGCGTTCACTGAAGCTTTCTTT
- | - | TRBJ2-5 | TRBV7-2 | CASSFVTSGETQYF | TGTGCCAGCAGCTTTGTAACGTCGGGAGAGACCCAGTACTTC
- | - | TRBJ1-1 | TRBV21-1 | CASSPTEGGRDTEAFF | TGTGCCAGCAGCCCTACGGAGGGGGGGCGTGACACTGAAGCTTTCTTT
few | TRBD1 | TRBJ1-1 | TRBV3-1/TRBV3-2 | CASSPGTDRDTEAFF | TGTGCCAGCAGCCCCGGGACAGACAGGGACACTGAAGCTTTCTTT
- | - | TRBJ2-3 | TRBV2 | CASSDGRAVQVDTQYF | TGTGCCAGCAGTGATGGTCGAGCGGTGCAAGTTGATACGCAGTATTTT
- | - | TRBJ2-1 | TRBV29-1 | CSLQGHPSSDEQFF | TGCAGCTTGCAGGGACATCCCTCATCGGATGAGCAGTTCTTC
- | - | TRBJ1-3 | TRBV18 | CASSPRQVQAGNTIYF | TGTGCCAGCTCACCCCGACAGGTACAGGCTGGAAACACCATATATTTT
- | - | TRBJ2-1 | TRBV11-3 | CASSKGTAEQFF | TGTGCCAGCAGTAAAGGGACTGCTGAGCAGTTCTTC
once | - | TRBJ1-5 | TRBV15 | CATSVPRQPQHF | TGTGCCACCAGCGTCCCTCGTCAGCCCCAGCATTTT
- | TRBD1 | TRBJ2-7 | TRBV12-5 | CAPINRGEQYF | TGTGCCCCCATCAACAGGGGCGAGCAGTACTTC
- | TRBD1 | TRBJ2-5 | TRBV18 | CASSPIPGQNQETQYF | TGTGCCAGCTCCCCTATTCCGGGACAGAACCAAGAGACCCAGTACTTC
- | - | TRBJ1-1 | TRBV7-9 | CASSIGQNTEAFF | TGTGCCAGCAGCATAGGACAGAACACTGAAGCTTTCTTT
- | TRBD2 | TRBJ2-1 | TRBV13 | CASSSEGSGGPSYNEQFF | TGTGCCAGCAGCTCTGAGGGGAGCGGGGGGCCTTCCTACAATGAGCAGTTCTTC
- | - | TRBJ1-3 | TRBV9 | CASSVDGSGTAGNTIYF | TGTGCCAGCAGCGTAGACGGGTCCGGTACGGCCGGAAACACCATATATTTT
- | - | TRBJ1-2 | TRBV5-1 | CASRLGPDSYGYTF | TGCGCCAGCAGGCTGGGCCCCGATTCTTATGGCTACACCTTC
- | TRBD1 | TRBJ1-2 | TRBV2 | CASSVYAGGNGYTF | TGTGCCAGCAGTGTTTATGCAGGGGGAAATGGCTACACCTTC
- | - | TRBJ2-3 | TRBV7-3 | CASSQGTPTDTQYF | TGTGCCAGCAGCCAAGGGACACCCACAGATACGCAGTATTTT
- | TRBD1 | TRBJ1-1 | TRBV12-5 | CASGLATGGVVMNTEAFF | TGTGCTAGTGGTTTGGCGACAGGGGGAGTCGTCATGAACACTGAAGCTTTCTTT
- | - | TRBJ1-1 | TRBV7-9 | CASSLTGIGTEAFF | TGTGCCAGCAGCTTAACAGGGATAGGCACTGAAGCTTTCTTT
- | - | TRBJ2-6 | TRBV2 | CASSADSSGANVLTF | TGTGCCAGCAGTGCGGACAGCTCTGGGGCCAACGTCCTGACTTTC
- | - | TRBJ2-2 | TRBV2 | CASSEQGAGELFF | TGTGCCAGCAGTGAACAGGGCGCGGGGGAGCTGTTTTTT
once | - | TRBJ2-7 | TRBV25-1 | CASSEGGASYEQYF | TGTGCCAGCAGTGAGGGGGGGGCGTCCTACGAGCAGTACTTC
- | TRBD1 | TRBJ1-2 | TRBV5-4 | CASSTGTGEGYTF | TGTGCCAGCAGCACCGGGACAGGGGAAGGCTACACCTTC
- | - | TRBJ2-7 | TRBV10-3 | CAISASPGQSYEQYF | TGTGCCATCAGTGCGAGCCCAGGACAGTCCTACGAGCAGTACTTC
- | - | TRBJ2-6 | TRBV4-3 | CASSQGWTASGANVLTF | TGCGCCAGCAGCCAGGGTTGGACAGCCTCTGGGGCCAACGTCCTGACTTTC
- | - | TRBJ1-2 | TRBV5-1 | CASSLGPPGDGYTF | TGCGCCAGCAGCTTGGGGCCCCCAGGGGATGGCTACACCTTC
- | TRBD1 | TRBJ2-2 | TRBV7-6 | CASSLSGTATGELFF | TGTGCCAGCAGCTTATCCGGGACAGCTACCGGGGAGCTGTTTTTT
- | - | TRBJ1-4 | TRBV5-1 | CASSGTTTNEKLFF | TGCGCCAGCAGCGGGACAACAACTAATGAAAAACTGTTTTTT
- | - | TRBJ1-2 | TRBV6-6 | CASVTTRGGYTF | TGTGCCAGCGTAACGACCCGGGGTGGCTACACCTTC
- | - | TRBJ1-2 | TRBV30 | CAWAANRGEGGYTF | TGTGCCTGGGCCGCAAACCGCGGGGAAGGGGGCTACACCTTC
- | TRBD2 | TRBJ2-3 | TRBV5-1 | CASSQRLAGPSTDTQYF | TGCGCCAGCAGCCAAAGACTAGCGGGGCCGAGCACAGATACGCAGTATTTT
- | TRBD2 | TRBJ2-5 | TRBV5-4 | CASSLGGLATQETQYF | TGTGCCAGCAGCTTGGGGGGACTAGCTACCCAAGAGACCCAGTACTTC
- | - | TRBJ1-6 | TRBV6-5 | CASSYEATNSPLHF | TGTGCCAGCAGTTACGAGGCCACCAATTCACCCCTCCACTTT
once | - | TRBJ1-1 | TRBV12-3/TRBV12-4 | CASTLIPGLGAFF | TGTGCCAGCACCTTAATACCGGGACTTGGAGCTTTCTTT
- | TRBD2 | TRBJ2-1 | TRBV7-2 | CASSFTSGYNEQFF | TGTGCCAGCAGCTTTACTAGCGGCTACAATGAGCAGTTCTTC
- | TRBD1 | TRBJ1-5 | TRBV5-1 | CASSRSGTGDQPQHF | TGCGCCAGCAGCCGTTCCGGGACAGGGGATCAGCCCCAGCATTTT